This T cell receptor beta chain was identified during a study of blood T cells in healthy people across ages. CDR3 size: 14 residues. Per the germline V gene, CDR1 is SGHTA and CDR2 is FQGNSA. V was clipped by 1 base and J by 3 bases, with 9 bases between them. The table lists this clonotype with a few counts. A second PCR of 7 to 11 cycles used a sample-barcoded 5' primer and a J-beta primer mix. With 12 random nucleotides, a template-switch adaptor tagged each individual cDNA molecule. In TCRdb, the 5' RACE reads were re-called with MiXCR into one record per CDR3 protein. This sample has approximately 850,000 distinct CDR3 sequences, with more than 40% found just once.

Sequencing input: blood. The receptor was isolated from a man between 60 and 75 years old in good health. The chain links TRBV7-2 to TRBJ1-2, with TRBD1 as a possible D gene (5 bases). In nucleotides, the CDR3 is TGTGCCAGCAGCTTAGAGTGGGGGGACTATGGCTACACCTTC. It encodes CASSLEWGDYGYTF.